Below are 15 T cell receptor beta chains sequenced from a single sample in a study of shared clonotypes between healthy human individuals. Profiled with immunoSEQ multiplex PCR; TCRdb holds only in-frame clones, not every one. The sample comprises around 640,000 clones, approximately 96% of which are singletons, and about 0.12% rests with the top ten. CD45RO-negative cells were positively selected for CCR7, leaving out terminally differentiated effector memory CD45RA+ cells. The sequencing input was naive CD8+ T cells sorted from blood. These receptors originate from a woman aged 30 to 39 in good health.

Worth noting for this clone: The identical CDR3 is also encoded by other nucleotide sequences in the sample. The chain recombines TRBV5-4 with TRBJ2-1; 9 bases align to TRBD2. This CDR3 contains 13 residues. After removal of 2 bases from V and 6 bases from J, the junction contained 0 bases not matched to a gene. CDR1 is SGHNT and CDR2 is YYREEE in the germline V gene (reference sequence). As DNA, the CDR3 is TGTGCCAGCAGCTTTAGCGGGAGCAATGAGCAGTTCTTC. Translating gives CASSFSGSNEQFF.

This chain connects TRBV9 to TRBJ2-2; D is unresolved. The CDR3 is 13 residues long. Trimming left V 1 base short and J 6 bases short, with 7 bases between. Germline CDR1 SGDLS, CDR2 YYNGEE. This chain's CDR3 is CASSVKSSGELFF. The CDR3 bases are TGTGCCAGCAGCGTAAAAAGTTCCGGGGAGCTGTTTTTT.

The rearrangement joins TRBV6-5 to TRBJ2-7; D unresolved. V lost 6 bases and J 2 bases, leaving 17 bases between the germline ends. CDR1 and CDR2 (germline): MNHEY, SVGAGI. There are 15 residues in the CDR3. CDR3 amino acids: CASRPRTAIAYEQYF. The CDR3 DNA reads TGTGCCAGCAGACCTCGGACCGCTATTGCCTACGAGCAGTACTTC.

This chain links TRBV27 with TRBJ2-7, with D tentatively TRBD1 (6 bases). Trimming shortened V by 5 bases and J by 2 bases, and 13 bases separated the two germline ends. The CDR3 has 14 residues. Germline V CDR1 and CDR2: MNHEY, SMNVEV (reference sequence). This CDR3 reads CASSTTGSPYEQYF. The CDR3 DNA is TGTGCCAGCAGTACCACAGGGTCACCCTACGAGCAGTACTTC.

CDR3 residues: CASRIGTLSGANVLTF. For the CDR3, the DNA is TGTGCCAGCAGAATCGGGACCCTCTCTGGGGCCAACGTCCTGACTTTC. This rearrangement joins TRBV28 to TRBJ2-6; D tentatively reads TRBD1 or TRBD2 (5 bases each). Trimming cost V 6 bases and J 0 bases, with 12 bases left between them. This CDR3 region has 16 residues. Germline V CDR1 and CDR2: MDHEN, SYDVKM.

The J gene is TRBJ2-7, the V gene TRBV7-9; possibly TRBD1 or TRBD2 for D (5 bases each). CDR3 length equals 19 residues. The V end lost 10 bases, the J end lost 4 bases, and 35 bases lay between the germline ends. CDR1 and CDR2 from the germline V gene are SEHNR and FQNEAQ (reference sequence). CDR3 protein: CAILRAAPGKSPGEYEQYF. The CDR3 region has the DNA TGTGCCATTCTGAGGGCCGCGCCAGGGAAGTCCCCGGGTGAATACGAGCAGTACTTC.

V gene TRBV2 combines with J gene TRBJ2-1; the match to TRBD2 covers 8 bases. V was clipped by 6 bases and J by 9 bases; unmatched bases: 4. The CDR3 totals 12 residues. Per germline, CDR1 SNHLY and CDR2 FYNNEI. CDR3 DNA: TGTGCCAGCAGAAAACGGGGGGGTGAGCAGTTCTTC. Translation: CASRKRGGEQFF.

CDR3 loop: CASSGVLAGLFTGELFF. The CDR3 DNA follows: TGTGCCAGCAGTGGGGTTCTAGCGGGACTTTTCACCGGGGAGCTGTTTTTT. This rearrangement joins TRBV2 to TRBJ2-2; TRBD2 matches 9 bases. There are 17 residues in the CDR3. Germline V CDR1 and CDR2: SNHLY, FYNNEI. Germline trimming cut 4 bases from V and 4 bases from J; bases unmatched to any gene: 10.

This chain connects TRBV10-3 to TRBJ2-3, with D possibly being TRBD1 or TRBD2 (5 bases each). Trimming pared 10 bases from V and 5 bases from J, leaving 19 bases between. Germline CDR1 ENHRY, CDR2 SYGVKD. The CDR3 consists of 14 residues. The DNA of the CDR3 is TGTGCCACTTGGGACGGGGATCTCGGAGATACGCAGTATTTT. Its protein is CATWDGDLGDTQYF.

This sequence joins TRBV27 and TRBJ1-5; maybe TRBD1 (5 bases). Per germline, CDR1 MNHEY and CDR2 SMNVEV (reference sequence). The V end lost 5 bases, the J end lost 5 bases, and 16 bases lay between the germline ends. There are 15 residues in the CDR3. The CDR3 region has the DNA TGTGCCAGCAGTCCATGGTCGGGGGGGGATCAGCCCCAGCATTTT. This sequence encodes CASSPWSGGDQPQHF.

CDR3 coding DNA: TGTGCCAGCAGCCCAAGGGGAGGAGGGGACGAGACCCAGTACTTC. This sequence encodes CASSPRGGGDETQYF. This rearrangement joins TRBV9 to TRBJ2-5; D may be TRBD2 (6 bases). Trimming removed 4 bases from V and 5 bases from J, with 18 bases in between. CDR3 length: 15 amino acids. CDR1 and CDR2 (germline): SGDLS, YYNGEE.

V usage is TRBV28 and J usage is TRBJ2-1; D gene ambiguous. Germline CDR1 MDHEN, CDR2 SYDVKM. Trimming removed 4 bases at V and 0 bases at J, with 22 bases between. The CDR3 loop spans 19 amino acids. In DNA, the CDR3 is TGTGCCAGCAGTTCCCAAGGCCTGCTGGTCTTCAGCTCCTACAATGAGCAGTTCTTC. It codes for CASSSQGLLVFSSYNEQFF.

The gene calls are TRBV29-1 and TRBJ2-1; 9 positions match TRBD2. V trimming: 4 bases; J trimming: 7 bases; junction bases outside the gene matches: 11. The CDR3 covers 15 residues. The germline gives CDR1 SQVTM, CDR2 ANQGSEA. Here the CDR3 DNA reads TGCAGCGTTGTAGGCGGGAGGGCCGCGGGTAATGAGCAGTTCTTC. Residues: CSVVGGRAAGNEQFF.

This chain uses TRBV5-4 with TRBJ1-1, with D perhaps matching TRBD1 (6 bases). CDR1 is SGHNT and CDR2 is YYREEE in the germline V gene (reference sequence). The CDR3 covers 14 residues. V lost 4 bases and J lost 3, with 13 bases in between. DNA of the CDR3: TGTGCCAGCAGCCCTGGGGGGGGGCACACTGAAGCTTTCTTT. It is translated as CASSPGGGHTEAFF.

The chain carries TRBV9 and TRBJ2-7, with D perhaps assigned TRBD1 or TRBD2 (5 bases each). This CDR3 spans 16 amino acids. CDR1 is SGDLS, CDR2 YYNGEE, per germline. V was clipped by 4 bases and J by 0 bases, with 17 bases between them. The CDR3 DNA reads TGTGCCAGCAGCCCGGGAACGGGACGGGACTCCTACGAGCAGTACTTC. Protein sequence: CASSPGTGRDSYEQYF. Complete variable domain (other parts from reference TRBV9 and TRBJ2-7): DSGVTQTPKHLITATGQRVTLRCSPRSGDLSVYWYQQSLDQGLQFLIQYYNGEERAKGNILERFSAQQFPDLHSELNLSSLELGDSALYFCASSPGTGRDSYEQYFGPGTRLTVT.